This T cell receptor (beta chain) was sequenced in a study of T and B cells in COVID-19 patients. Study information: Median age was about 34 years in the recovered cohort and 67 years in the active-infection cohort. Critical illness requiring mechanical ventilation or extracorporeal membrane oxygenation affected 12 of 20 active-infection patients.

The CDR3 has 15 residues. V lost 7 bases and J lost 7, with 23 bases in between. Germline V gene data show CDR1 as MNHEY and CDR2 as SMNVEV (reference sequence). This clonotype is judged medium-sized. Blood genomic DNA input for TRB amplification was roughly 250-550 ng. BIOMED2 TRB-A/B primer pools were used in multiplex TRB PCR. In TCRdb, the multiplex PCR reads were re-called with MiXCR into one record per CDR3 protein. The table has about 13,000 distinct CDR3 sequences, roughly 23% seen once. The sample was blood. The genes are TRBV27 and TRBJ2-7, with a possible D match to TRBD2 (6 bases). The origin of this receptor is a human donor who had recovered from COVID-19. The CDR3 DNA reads TGTGCCAGCACGCCGCGTAGCGGCGCTATGGGGGAGCAGTACTTC. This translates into CASTPRSGAMGEQYF.